Below are 6 T cell receptor beta chains sequenced from a single sample in a study of regulatory T cells in long-lasting Graves disease. Time point specified: newly diagnosed GD, antithyroid drugs for less than 3 months. From PBMCs, RNA was extracted and then used to make the TCR library. According to the study, TCR beta libraries were built with iRepertoire HTBI primers and CDR3-region Arm-PCR. Using its own MiXCR run on the multiplex PCR reads, TCRdb lists one record per CDR3 protein. The table shows roughly 420,000 distinct CDR3 sequences, with roughly 15% occurring only once. The material was peripheral blood mononuclear cells (PBMCs), obtained at new diagnosis, from a patient treated with antithyroid drugs. All receptors derive from a female donor with Graves disease.

This clonotype was counted ten times or more. This sequence joins TRBV11-2 and TRBJ2-7; D might be TRBD1 (6 bases). The CDR3 is 15 residues long. V lost 7 bases to trimming and J lost 0 bases, with 16 bases between them. CDR1 is SGHAT and CDR2 is FQNNGV in the germline V gene. In DNA form, the CDR3 reads TGTGCCAGCACCTTTCGGACAGAGAGCTCCTACGAGCAGTACTTC. This sequence encodes CASTFRTESSYEQYF.

This clonotype showed up many times. The V and J genes are TRBV10-3 and TRBJ1-2; D is unresolved. The CDR3 is 16 amino acids. V was cut by 3 bases and J by 3 bases, with 17 bases left in between. Germline V gene sequence: CDR1 ENHRY, CDR2 SYGVKD. CDR3 nucleotide sequence: TGTGCCATCAGTGAAACCGGGCCTCGGGTATACTATGGCTACACCTTC. The encoded protein is CAISETGPRVYYGYTF.

This clonotype was detected only a few times. This chain uses TRBV4-1 with TRBJ1-5, with D possibly matching TRBD1 (6 bases). The CDR3 extends over 15 amino acids. The germline V gene has CDR1 MGHRA and CDR2 YSYEKL. Trimming took 1 base from V and 0 from J, leaving 7 bases between them. The CDR3 sequence: CASSQGQASNQPQHF. The CDR3 bases are TGCGCCAGCAGCCAAGGACAGGCTAGCAATCAGCCCCAGCATTTT.

This clonotype was counted ten times or more. The V and J genes are TRBV11-1 and TRBJ2-4, with 8 bases fitting TRBD2. CDR1 and CDR2 (germline): SGHAT, FQDESV (reference sequence). The V segment lost 6 bases and the J segment 4 bases; nucleotides outside the gene matches: 5. CDR3 length: 14 amino acids. The CDR3 loop is CASRPGTSKNIQYF. CDR3 sequence (DNA): TGTGCCAGCAGGCCCGGGACTAGTAAAAACATTCAGTACTTC.

This clonotype has at least ten counts. This chain connects TRBV4-3 to TRBJ1-1; D uncertain. Germline loops: CDR1 LGHNA, CDR2 YSLEER. The CDR3 sequence is 13 residues long. V lost 1 base and J lost 4, with 7 bases in between. As DNA, the CDR3 is TGCGCCAGCAGCCAAGCCTCGGGCACTGAAGCTTTCTTT. It specifies CASSQASGTEAFF.

This clonotype was recorded at least ten times. CDR3 sequence: CATSRGTARLNYGYTF. CDR3 bases: TGTGCCACCAGTCGGGGGACAGCAAGGCTCAACTATGGCTACACCTTC. The V gene is TRBV24-1, the J gene TRBJ1-2, with 7 nucleotides matching TRBD1. The V segment lost 6 bases and the J segment 2 bases; nucleotides outside the gene matches: 11. Germline V gene lookup returns CDR1 KGHDR and CDR2 SFDVKD. CDR3 length: 16 amino acids.